This TCR beta chain was documented in a study of T cell responses to AZD1222 COVID-19 vaccine. Study results and caveats: Spike-specific TCR breadth and depth grew following two AZD1222 doses. Regions 160-218 and 743-854 held dominance among vaccine-associated CD4 TCRs, which spanned spike. At baseline, just six or seven AZD1222 recipients tested seropositive. Most donors were white British, females outnumbered males, and clonal diversity was possibly underestimated.

This clone has a handful of counts. No antigen is known for it. The repertoire was sequenced with immunoSEQ multiplex PCR; TCRdb's copy has only in-frame clones and lacks some. The sample lists about 47,000 clones; just under 80% were seen once. The germline V gene encodes CDR1 KGHSH and CDR2 LQKENI. The CDR3 length is 16 residues. V trimming: 3 bases; J trimming: 11 bases; junction bases outside the gene matches: 11. This chain links TRBV18 with TRBJ2-1, with 12 bases fitting TRBD2. The receptor was derived from an adult who received the MenACWY meningococcal vaccine as a control. The sample here was peripheral blood, taken 28 days after the second dose of the MenACWY control vaccine. This CDR3 is CASSPPGTSGSRKQFF. Written as DNA, the CDR3 is TGTGCCAGCTCACCCCCCGGGACTAGCGGGTCTCGGAAGCAGTTCTTC.